What follows describes a single T cell receptor beta chain. Its antigen remains unknown. V was pared by 6 bases and J by 7 bases, with 9 bases of the junction left unmatched. Germline V gene data show CDR1 as SGHRS and CDR2 as YFSETQ. The CDR3 is made up of 14 amino acids. The sample belongs to a study of cytomegalovirus exposure and HLA in healthy donors. Study summary: A prior study identified just under 120 million unique TCR beta sequences from about 200 million T cells. Early release data held tens of millions of unique TCRs from HLA-typed donors. Points from the study as a whole: Clonal expansion was found to be greater in HLA-associated TCR beta chains than in equally common others in a later analysis.

A multiplex PCR was run with 60 Vbeta primers and 13 Jbeta primers. Clones were read by immunoSEQ multiplex PCR, and TCRdb kept only the in-frame ones, dropping some. Of roughly 190,000 clones listed, about four fifths are singletons. Sequencing was done on a sample of PBMCs. The clonotype originates from a female donor in good health and CMV-seronegative. The V call is TRBV5-1, the J call TRBJ2-1; 8 bases fit TRBD1. CDR3: CASTSGTGANEQFF. For the CDR3, the DNA is TGCGCCAGCACCTCCGGGACAGGTGCTAATGAGCAGTTCTTC.